This T cell receptor (beta chain) was recovered during a study of blood T cell repertoires in COVID-19. This CDR3 is built from 14 residues. This clone was detected once. Source study methods: For nucleated cells, counts were estimated from reference gene primer amplification. TCRdb's table, derived via immunoSEQ multiplex PCR, lists solely in-frame clones and lacks some. The DNA gave D and trimming, while V, J and clone size come from that table. The table has fewer than 200,000 clones, about nine tenths seen once. The source material was PBMCs or T cells enriched from blood (not recorded which). The TCR sequence derives from a woman aged 18-35 years who had recovered from COVID-19. The chain employs TRBV21-1 and TRBJ2-5; the D call of TRBD1 is as the table states it, not checked on the DNA. TRBV21-1 is deemed a pseudogene. The CDR3 DNA follows: TGTGCGGGTTCAGCAGCCGACAGGGCAGAGACCCAGTACTTC. Translated, it gives CAGSAADRAETQYF.